The clone carrying this T cell receptor (beta chain) was seen a single time. Here immunoSEQ multiplex PCR was the method, and the copy in TCRdb shows in-frame clones only, minus some. Of around 250,000 clones in the sample, approximately 87% are singletons; the top ten hold 4.6%. CDR1 MNHEY and CDR2 SMNVEV come from the germline V gene (reference sequence). Losses at the gene ends were 6 bases for V and 0 bases for J; bases not matched to a gene: 5. This CDR3 spans 16 amino acids. The sample comes from a study of blood T cell repertoires in COVID-19. Looking at the study overall: Sites across the United States, Italy and Spain contributed samples from acute and convalescent COVID-19.

V is TRBV27 and J is TRBJ1-5; TRBD1 aligns across 10 bases. Specimen: peripheral blood. This TCR was recovered from a man in his sixties who had recovered from COVID-19. The CDR3 loop reads CASRDGDRGSNQPQHF. The CDR3 DNA sequence: TGTGCCAGCAGGGACGGGGACAGGGGTAGCAATCAGCCCCAGCATTTT.